This is a list of T cell receptor beta chains from one sample in a study of blood T cells in healthy people across ages. TCRdb re-analysed the 5' RACE reads in MiXCR, keeping a single row per CDR3 protein. Here the sample spans more than 650,000 distinct CDR3 sequences, about 20% being singletons. The sequenced material came from blood. The receptors were gathered from a man in his 70s in good health. Both conserved end residues are part of each CDR3. Each record gives: CDR3 protein, CDR3 DNA, V gene, clone size, J gene, D gene. A D gene is named only where the DNA matches it firmly. Some rows have no size entry. The others give once, few or many, or a class for an expanded clone.

CSARVPQGAGDIQYF	TGCAGTGCTAGAGTACCCCAGGGGGCTGGAGACATTCAGTACTTC	TRBV20-1	.	TRBJ2-4	TRBD1
CASSLRHTNTEAYF	TGTGCCAGCAGCTTGAGACATACGAACACTGAAGCTTACTTT	TRBV5-5	.	TRBJ1-1	.
CASSQEFQAPQPQHF	TGCGCCAGCAGCCAAGAGTTCCAGGCCCCTCAGCCCCAGCATTTT	TRBV4-1	.	TRBJ1-5	.
CASSMGRQDHYGYTF	TGTGCCAGCAGCATGGGGCGGCAGGACCACTATGGCTACACCTTC	TRBV7-2	few	TRBJ1-2	.
CASSFGHPSGANVLTF	TGTGCCAGCAGTTTTGGGCATCCCTCTGGGGCCAACGTCCTGACTTTC	TRBV27	few	TRBJ2-6	.
CASSQWDIRAKNIQYF	TGTGCCAGCAGCCAGTGGGACATTAGAGCCAAAAACATTCAGTACTTC	TRBV3-1	.	TRBJ2-4	.
CASSYWDRGCNQPQHF	TGTGCCAGCAGTTACTGGGACAGGGGTTGCAATCAGCCCCAGCATTTT	TRBV6-7	few	TRBJ1-5	TRBD1
CASSQRGGGLYNEQFF	TGTGCCAGCAGCCAGCGGGGCGGGGGTCTATACAATGAGCAGTTCTTC	TRBV14	few	TRBJ2-1	TRBD2
CASSYQKTVAETQYF	TGTGCCAGCAGCTACCAAAAGACTGTCGCGGAGACCCAGTACTTC	TRBV7-8	.	TRBJ2-5	.
CASSANYPSYNEQFF	TGTGCCAGCAGCGCCAACTACCCGAGTTACAATGAGCAGTTCTTC	TRBV7-8	.	TRBJ2-1	.
CSAEGGTGYEQYF	TGCAGCGCTGAAGGGGGGACAGGTTACGAGCAGTACTTC	TRBV29-1	.	TRBJ2-7	TRBD1
CATTGGKGAEVPDTQYF	TGTGCTACGACCGGGGGCAAGGGCGCCGAGGTGCCAGATACGCAGTATTTT	TRBV21-1	.	TRBJ2-3	.
CASSQEDRVETQYF	TGTGCCAGCAGCCAAGAGGACAGGGTAGAGACCCAGTACTTC	TRBV4-2	.	TRBJ2-5	TRBD1
CSASRRGEYNEQFF	TGCAGTGCTAGTCGCCGGGGGGAGTACAATGAGCAGTTCTTC	TRBV20-1	.	TRBJ2-1	TRBD2
CSAREGGAGNTIYF	TGCAGTGCTAGAGAAGGGGGCGCTGGAAACACCATATATTTT	TRBV20-1	few	TRBJ1-3	TRBD1
CASSPLRDRTNEKLFF	TGCGCCAGCAGCCCCCTCCGGGACAGGACTAATGAAAAACTGTTTTTT	TRBV5-1	.	TRBJ1-4	TRBD1
CASSLGGVLYNEQFF	TGTGCCAGCAGCTTAGGGGGCGTCCTCTACAATGAGCAGTTCTTC	TRBV7-2	.	TRBJ2-1	.
CASSYSKERIYGYTF	TGTGCCAGCAGTTACTCGAAGGAAAGGATCTATGGCTACACCTTC	TRBV6-2/TRBV6-3	few	TRBJ1-2	.
CASSLQGIEQFF	TGTGCCAGCAGCTTACAGGGAATTGAGCAGTTCTTC	TRBV7-2	.	TRBJ2-1	.
CASSVAQGNTEAFF	TGTGCCAGCAGCGTAGCACAGGGGAACACTGAAGCTTTCTTT	TRBV9	.	TRBJ1-1	.
CASSTHLGGYGYTF	TGTGCCAGCAGCACTCACTTAGGCGGCTATGGCTACACCTTC	TRBV14	.	TRBJ1-2	.
CSARAGGYPGKGEQFF	TGCAGTGCTAGAGCTGGGGGCTATCCAGGAAAGGGTGAGCAGTTCTTC	TRBV20-1	few	TRBJ2-1	.
CASSNLAGTSYNEQFF	TGTGCCAGCAGTAACCTAGCGGGTACCTCCTACAATGAGCAGTTCTTC	TRBV6-6	few	TRBJ2-1	TRBD2
CASSLEPGGRKLFF	TGCGCCAGCAGCTTGGAGCCCGGGGGTAGAAAACTGTTTTTT	TRBV5-1	few	TRBJ1-4	.
CASSQGDSRTDTQYF	TGCGCCAGCAGCCAAGGGGACAGTCGCACAGATACGCAGTATTTT	TRBV4-1	few	TRBJ2-3	TRBD1
CASRDSPTDTQYF	TGCGCCAGCAGGGACAGCCCCACAGATACGCAGTATTTT	TRBV5-1	.	TRBJ2-3	.
CASSPTPYGYTF	TGTGCCAGCAGTCCCACCCCGTATGGCTACACCTTC	TRBV6-5	.	TRBJ1-2	.
CASSLYGTSQPQHF	TGTGCCAGCAGTTTATATGGAACGTCTCAGCCCCAGCATTTT	TRBV28	few	TRBJ1-5	.
CASSFWKGTEALF	TGTGCCAGCAGTTTTTGGAAGGGCACTGAAGCTCTCTTT	TRBV12-3/TRBV12-4	.	TRBJ1-1	.
CASRIHMNTEAFF	TGTGCCAGCAGGATACATATGAACACTGAAGCTTTCTTT	TRBV12-3/TRBV12-4	.	TRBJ1-1	.
CATSRVPSNEQFF	TGTGCCACCAGCAGGGTTCCAAGTAATGAGCAGTTCTTC	TRBV15	.	TRBJ2-1	.
CASSPHITSTDTQYF	TGTGCCAGCAGCCCACATATTACTAGCACAGATACGCAGTATTTT	TRBV11-2	few	TRBJ2-3	.
CSDSGVGLSHIF	TGCAGCGACTCAGGCGTAGGTCTATCCCATATCTTC	TRBV29-1	many	TRBJ1-2	.
CASSQVGQGIWNEQYF	TGTGCCAGCAGCCAAGTGGGACAGGGGATATGGAACGAGCAGTACTTC	TRBV14	many	TRBJ2-7	TRBD1
CASSLEGADEQYF	TGCGCCAGCAGCTTGGAGGGGGCGGACGAGCAGTACTTC	TRBV5-1	few	TRBJ2-7	TRBD1
CASSASRNNEQFF	TGTGCCAGCAGTGCCTCGCGGAACAATGAGCAGTTCTTC	TRBV6-4	.	TRBJ2-1	.
CASSPLGTSGGETQYF	TGCGCCAGCAGCCCCTTGGGGACTAGCGGGGGGGAGACCCAGTACTTC	TRBV4-1	.	TRBJ2-5	TRBD2